This entry lists 24 T cell receptor beta chains sequenced from one sample in a study of T-cell reconstitution after alpha-beta-depleted transplantation in children. Unique molecular identifiers were incorporated during preparation of the TCRbeta library. TCRdb reprocessed the PCR reads via MiXCR and lists one record per CDR3 protein. In the table there are 500,000 to 650,000 distinct CDR3 sequences, over 10% of which are singletons. Sample: PBMCs, mostly from graft donor cells, taken 360 days after TCRalphabeta/CD19-depleted stem cell transplant. All receptors come from a male patient younger than 18 who had a stem cell transplant for acute myeloid leukemia, so the T cells may come from the graft donor.

In its sample, this clonotype was seen a few times. The J gene is TRBJ2-1, the V gene TRBV20-1; 11 bases line up with TRBD2. The CDR3 is 18 residues long. Per the germline V gene, CDR1 is DFQATT and CDR2 is SNEGSKA (reference sequence). Trimming removed 1 base from V and 3 bases from J; junction bases left unmatched: 11. CDR3 residues: CSARVRLAGGPNYNEQFF. The CDR3 DNA reads TGCAGTGCTAGAGTTAGGCTAGCGGGAGGTCCGAACTACAATGAGCAGTTCTTC.

This clonotype was counted a few times. The chain uses TRBV9 and TRBJ2-2; D is uncertain. V lost 3 bases and J 3 bases, leaving 12 bases between the germline ends. The CDR3 is 15 amino acids. Germline loops: CDR1 SGDLS, CDR2 YYNGEE. In nucleotides, the CDR3 is TGTGCCAGCAGCGGGGAATCCTGGGACACCGGGGAGCTGTTTTTT. The encoded protein is CASSGESWDTGELFF.

This rearrangement joins TRBV12-3 or TRBV12-4 to TRBJ2-7; D is ambiguous. There are 13 residues in the CDR3. V shed 7 bases and J shed 5 bases, with 15 bases lying between them. Here the CDR3 DNA reads TGTGCCAGCACGGACCCGGGTTTAAACGAGCAGTACTTC. It specifies CASTDPGLNEQYF.

V gene TRBV10-1 combines with J gene TRBJ1-2; D perhaps matches TRBD1 (5 bases). The CDR3 length is 14 residues. Germline V gives CDR1 WNHNN, CDR2 SYGVQD (reference sequence). V was clipped by 0 bases and J by 3 bases, with 8 bases between them. The CDR3, as DNA: TGCGCCAGCAGTGAGTCCGGCAGGGACTATGGCTACACCTTC. Protein product: CASSESGRDYGYTF.

A few counts support this clonotype. The chain links TRBV27 to TRBJ2-7; D gene unclear. Per germline, CDR1 MNHEY and CDR2 SMNVEV (reference sequence). This CDR3 region has 13 residues. The ends were cut back, 3 bases at V and 6 bases at J, with 12 bases in the middle. CDR3 sequence: CASSFARIGEQYF. As DNA, the CDR3 is TGTGCCAGCAGTTTTGCTCGAATCGGCGAGCAGTACTTC.

This clonotype was counted many times. The chain uses TRBV24-1 and TRBJ2-5, with 11 bases lining up with TRBD2. V lost 3 bases, J lost 5 bases, and 7 bases stayed unmatched. From germline, CDR1 is KGHDR and CDR2 SFDVKD. There are 16 residues in the CDR3. CDR3 amino acids: CATSDRTSGSAETQYF. CDR3 DNA: TGTGCCACCAGTGATCGAACTAGCGGGAGCGCGGAGACCCAGTACTTC.

In this sample, this clonotype turned up many times. The rearrangement uses TRBV5-1 and TRBJ2-5, with 13 positions matching TRBD2. Trimming at V came to 4 bases and at J to 2 bases, leaving 5 bases not matched to a gene. This CDR3 contains 16 residues. The germline gives CDR1 SGHRS, CDR2 YFSETQ. CDR3 protein: CASSPGLAGVQETQYF. For the CDR3, the DNA is TGCGCCAGCAGCCCTGGACTAGCGGGAGTGCAAGAGACCCAGTACTTC.

As to this clonotype: A much larger clone sits a single nucleotide away, making a read error possible. The chain is built from TRBV28 and TRBJ2-5; 7 nucleotides match TRBD1. The V gene end was trimmed by 8 bases and the J gene end by 5 bases; junction bases not matched to a gene: 11. The CDR3 spans 14 residues. Germline CDR1 reads MDHEN; CDR2 reads SYDVKM. The CDR3 here is CASGPRGWGETQYF. DNA for the CDR3: TGTGCCAGCGGTCCCAGGGGGTGGGGGGAGACCCAGTACTTC.

There are a few counts of this clonotype. The chain has TRBV7-9 and TRBJ1-1, with TRBD1 matching 8 bases. This CDR3 region has 13 residues. CDR1 is SEHNR, CDR2 FQNEAQ, per germline (reference sequence). Trimming removed 11 bases from V and 5 bases from J; junction bases left unmatched: 10. This CDR3 reads CAGVDRERTEAFF. The CDR3, as DNA: TGTGCCGGAGTGGACAGGGAACGGACTGAAGCTTTCTTT. The full variable domain, in which reference TRBV7-9 and TRBJ1-1 provide the parts outside the CDR3, is DTGVSQNPRHKITKRGQNVTFRCDPISEHNRLYWYRQTLGQGPEFLTYFQNEAQLEKSRLLSDRFSAERPKGSFSTLEIQRTEQGDSAMYLCAGVDRERTEAFFGQGTRLTVV.

In this sample, this clonotype turned up many times. The chain joins TRBV29-1 to TRBJ2-7; no definite D call. Germline V gene sequence: CDR1 SQVTM, CDR2 ANQGSEA. V was cut by 3 bases and J by 4 bases, with 16 bases left in between. The CDR3 consists of 14 residues. Here the CDR3 reads CSVDDNGVGYEQYF. The DNA for the CDR3 is TGCAGCGTTGATGATAACGGCGTGGGGTACGAGCAGTACTTC.

This chain's CDR3 is CASSSGQEYNEQFF. DNA of the CDR3: TGTGCCAGCAGCTCGGGACAGGAATACAATGAGCAGTTCTTC. The chain carries TRBV9 and TRBJ2-1; TRBD1 matches at 8 bases. J lost 4 bases, V lost 4 bases, and 4 bases had no gene match. Germline V gene sequence: CDR1 SGDLS, CDR2 YYNGEE. This CDR3 region has 14 residues.

This clonotype was seen a few times. The CDR3 bases are TGTGCCACCAGCAGAGTGGGCCAAGGGTCCTACAATGAGCAGTTCTTC. Protein: CATSRVGQGSYNEQFF. The chain employs TRBV15 and TRBJ2-1, with D unresolved. Trimming cost V 1 base and J 1 base, with 11 bases left between them. Germline CDR1 LNHNV, CDR2 YYDKDF (reference sequence). CDR3 length equals 16 residues.

The rearrangement links TRBV29-1 to TRBJ1-5; D is unclear. V was pared by 2 bases and J by 7 bases, with 12 bases between. The CDR3 has 13 residues. CDR1 and CDR2 (germline): SQVTM, ANQGSEA. CDR3 residues: CSVEMRRNQPQHF. In nucleotides, the CDR3 is TGCAGCGTTGAAATGCGGAGAAACCAGCCCCAGCATTTT.

The table lists this clonotype with a few counts. The chain uses TRBV5-1 and TRBJ2-3; 7 positions match TRBD2. CDR1 and CDR2 from the germline V gene are SGHRS and YFSETQ. The ends lost 3 bases at V and 1 base at J; junction bases unmatched: 20. This CDR3 is built from 20 residues. CDR3 in amino acids: CASSSLFERDWVMGTDTQYF. CDR3 DNA sequence: TGCGCCAGCAGCTCCCTATTTGAGCGGGATTGGGTGATGGGCACAGATACGCAGTATTTT.

This clonotype was counted only a few times. V usage is TRBV28 and J usage is TRBJ2-7, with 16 bases that match TRBD2. Germline assignment: CDR1 MDHEN and CDR2 SYDVKM. The CDR3 length is 19 residues. The ends lost 2 bases at V and 2 bases at J; junction bases unmatched: 9. The CDR3 is CASSLGGLAGGPLAYEQYF. CDR3 in DNA: TGTGCCAGCAGTTTAGGGGGACTAGCGGGAGGGCCTCTTGCCTACGAGCAGTACTTC.

The J gene is TRBJ2-7, the V gene TRBV9; D possibly uses TRBD1 or TRBD2 (5 bases each). The V end lost 3 bases, the J end lost 5 bases, and 21 bases lay between the germline ends. The germline V gene encodes CDR1 SGDLS and CDR2 YYNGEE. The CDR3 is made up of 16 amino acids. The CDR3 loop is CASSAYGAQGANEQYF. In DNA form, the CDR3 reads TGTGCCAGCAGCGCCTACGGGGCTCAAGGGGCCAACGAGCAGTACTTC.

V is TRBV7-9 and J is TRBJ2-7; 7 nucleotides line up with TRBD1. V lost 2 bases, J lost 1 base, and 2 bases stayed unmatched. The CDR3 runs to 14 residues. The V gene's germline CDR1 is SEHNR and CDR2 FQNEAQ (reference sequence). The CDR3 coding sequence is TGTGCCAGCAGCTTACTGGACAGGTCCTACGAGCAGTACTTC. Its protein product is CASSLLDRSYEQYF.

This clonotype was recorded at least ten times. The chain combines TRBV6-4 with TRBJ2-1; possibly TRBD1 or TRBD2 for D (6 bases each). The V and J ends lost 4 bases and 10 bases respectively, with 17 bases between them. The CDR3 is made up of 14 amino acids. Germline V lookup: CDR1 MRHNA, CDR2 SNTAGT. The DNA for the CDR3 is TGTGCCAGCAGTGGGGGTAGCGGAGGGGGAGAGCAGTTCTTC. Its protein product is CASSGGSGGGEQFF.

This clonotype was observed at least ten times. The rearrangement joins TRBV4-2 to TRBJ2-7; 8 bases fit TRBD1. The germline CDR1 and CDR2 sequences are LGHNA and YNFKEQ. CDR3 length equals 15 residues. Unmatched junction bases numbered 6, after V lost 2 bases and J lost 3 bases. The CDR3 here is CASSQPGQALYEQYF. CDR3 nucleotide sequence: TGTGCCAGCAGCCAACCGGGACAGGCCCTCTACGAGCAGTACTTC.

V gene TRBV7-6 combines with J gene TRBJ2-1, with 8 bases aligning to TRBD2. Looked up from germline, CDR1 is SGHVS and CDR2 is FNYEAQ. The CDR3 sequence is 16 residues long. Trimming removed 0 bases from V and 8 bases from J; junction bases left unmatched: 9. The CDR3 spells CASSLAPAGVGDEQFF. The CDR3 DNA sequence: TGTGCCAGCAGCTTAGCTCCAGCGGGAGTTGGGGATGAGCAGTTCTTC.

As to this clonotype: Lacking the conserved final phenylalanine or tryptophan, this CDR3 likely reflects a read error. This rearrangement joins TRBV4-3 to TRBJ2-7; a weak D match, TRBD1 (6 bases). Germline CDR1 reads LGHNA; CDR2 reads YSLEER. This CDR3 contains 15 residues. V was cut by 0 bases and J by 2 bases, with 11 bases left in between. Here the CDR3 DNA reads TGCGCCAGCAGCCAAGATCTCTACAGGGCCTACGAGCAGTACTCC. This translates into CASSQDLYRAYEQYS.

V usage is TRBV20-1 and J usage is TRBJ2-5, with TRBD2 matching over 15 bases. The CDR3 has 16 amino acids. V trimming: 0 bases; J trimming: 5 bases; junction bases outside the gene matches: 4. Germline CDR1 and CDR2: DFQATT and SNEGSKA (reference sequence). The CDR3 sequence: CSARDRTSGRVETQYF. CDR3 bases: TGCAGTGCTAGAGATAGGACTAGCGGGAGGGTCGAGACCCAGTACTTC.

V and J are TRBV7-2 and TRBJ2-7; 14 bases are a match to TRBD2. The germline CDR1 and CDR2 sequences are SGHTA and FQGNSA. There are 16 residues in the CDR3. The V segment lost 0 bases and the J segment 7 bases; nucleotides outside the gene matches: 5. CDR3 residues: CASSLAGLAGGWEQYF. The DNA of the CDR3 is TGTGCCAGCAGCTTAGCCGGACTAGCGGGAGGTTGGGAGCAGTACTTC.

This clonotype appeared many times. The chain recombines TRBV5-1 with TRBJ2-7; 9 bases are shared with TRBD1. This CDR3 is 18 amino acids long. The V segment lost 1 base and the J segment 0 bases; nucleotides outside the gene matches: 11. Germline loops: CDR1 SGHRS, CDR2 YFSETQ. In nucleotides, the CDR3 is TGCGCCAGCAGCTTGACCCCTCCGGGACAGGGCTCCTCCTACGAGCAGTACTTC. It translates to CASSLTPPGQGSSYEQYF.